This T cell receptor beta chain was captured in a study of blood T cell repertoires in COVID-19. Produced via immunoSEQ multiplex PCR; TCRdb's table is partial and in-frame only. The data hold more than 150,000 clones, with around 90% observed a single time. CDR3 size: 16 residues. Germline V gives CDR1 ENHRY, CDR2 SYGVKD. Unmatched junction bases numbered 9, after V lost 7 bases and J lost 3 bases. The chain employs TRBV10-3 and TRBJ2-2; 9 positions match TRBD1. The clonotype originates from a middle-aged man with acute or convalescent COVID-19. Sequenced: peripheral blood. The CDR3 loop is CAITPGQGVHTGELFF. CDR3 in DNA: TGTGCCATCACCCCGGGACAGGGAGTTCACACCGGGGAGCTGTTTTTT.